This TCR beta chain was sequenced during a study of response to subunit inactivated influenza vaccine. V gave up 12 bases and J gave up 0 bases; unmatched junction bases: 15. Germline V CDR1 and CDR2: KGHDR, SFDVKD. The CDR3 is made up of 18 amino acids. TCRdb passed the RT-PCR reads through MiXCR, listing each CDR3 protein once. Among hundreds of thousands of distinct CDR3 sequences listed, more than 11% were seen once. This clonotype has more than one count but fewer than ten. The sequence was obtained from a man aged 45-65 years who received an inactivated influenza vaccine. This sequence joins TRBV24-1 and TRBJ2-2, with 10 nucleotides matching TRBD1. The specimen comprised PBMCs from blood, sampled less than 15 days before vaccination. CDR3 loop: CASGDRDRGLTNTGELFF. As DNA, the CDR3 is TGTGCCTCAGGAGACCGGGACAGGGGACTCACGAACACCGGGGAGCTGTTTTTT.